This TCR beta chain was retrieved from a study of CD8+CD57+ T cells in acquired aplastic anemia. Study information: Sorting CD4+ and CD8+ cells gave DNA averaging approximately 3 ug. Study-wide results and limits: Patients did not significantly differ from controls in CD8+ Simpson's diversity. Approximately 28 CD8+ CDR3 sequences were shared between patients and controls.

Turning to this clonotype: Its antigen remains unknown.

Using genomic DNA as the template, TCR beta VDJ and CDR3 profiling was carried out. One entry per CDR3 protein results from TCRdb running MiXCR on the reads. The data contain approximately 170,000 distinct CDR3 sequences, around half of them singletons. CDR1 and CDR2 (germline): SGHAT, FQDESV (reference sequence). V was clipped by 2 bases and J by 8 bases, with 16 bases between them. The CDR3 contains 15 residues. Patients sequenced had flow cytometry evidence of CD8+CD57+ cell expansion. This clonotype was sampled from a human donor with aplastic anemia. The gene calls are TRBV11-1 and TRBJ2-1, with D tentatively TRBD2 (5 bases). The sequenced sample was sorted CD4+, CD8+, or CD8+CD57+ T cells (not recorded which) from PBMCs. CDR3 DNA sequence: TGTGCCAGCAGCTTATTTAGGACTCCAAGTCATGAGCAGTTCTTC. Translating it yields CASSLFRTPSHEQFF.